This T cell receptor beta chain is from a study of shared clonotypes between healthy human individuals. Study-wide results and limits: The low donor count limited represented genetic and exposure-history diversity. An expected dependence of interdonor clonotype sharing on sequencing depth was noted. Despite large depth, rarefaction showed incomplete sorted-subset sequencing.

As to this clone: As yet, its antigen is unknown.

CDR3 length equals 15 residues. Germline CDR1 and CDR2: SGHDN and FVKESK. V was trimmed by 1 base and J by 1 base, leaving 10 bases between them. Only in-frame clones appear in the TCRdb table, and some are missing; sequencing was by immunoSEQ multiplex PCR. In the table there are around 2.3 million clones, roughly 95% of which are singletons. This sequence joins TRBV14 and TRBJ1-1; D not certain. This receptor was identified in a man between 18 and 29 years old in good health. Specimen: naive CD4+ T cells sorted from blood. Subset noted: CD45RA+ positively selected. Written as DNA, the CDR3 is TGTGCCAGCAGCCAAGTCACAAGTCGGAACACTGAAGCTTTCTTT. This translates into CASSQVTSRNTEAFF.